These 16 T cell receptor beta chains were sequenced from one sample in a study of blood T cell repertoires in COVID-19 (TCRdb year 2020). The library was produced with the immunoSEQ multiplex PCR assay. TCRdb stores this immuneACCESS table with in-frame sequences only. Part of the clones is absent; in the studies checked, under half of the shortfall reflects unresolved V genes, and no reason is known for the rest. Across this sample there are about 58,000 clones, with 85% to 90% seen only once. The ten largest clones capture approximately 15% of the sample. The sequencing input was peripheral blood. These receptors were obtained from a human donor in a cohort sampled during active COVID-19.

This clone was seen a single time. This sequence joins TRBV5-1 and TRBJ2-5; 10 bases agree with TRBD2. CDR1 SGHRS and CDR2 YFSETQ come from the germline V gene. The ends lost 6 bases at V and 5 bases at J; junction bases unmatched: 10. The CDR3 covers 15 residues. This CDR3 is CASTRSLAGAETQYF. As DNA, the CDR3 is TGCGCCAGCACCCGGTCCCTAGCGGGAGCTGAGACCCAGTACTTC.

The chain employs TRBV5-1 and TRBJ2-7; 9 bases agree with TRBD2. The CDR3 has 17 residues. Germline lookup yields CDR1 SGHRS and CDR2 YFSETQ. Trimming removed 3 bases from V and 1 base from J; junction bases left unmatched: 11. CDR3 sequence reads: CASSSAIAGVHSYEQYF. The CDR3 region has the DNA TGCGCCAGCAGCTCGGCAATAGCGGGGGTTCATTCCTACGAGCAGTACTTC.

This chain uses TRBV4-2 with TRBJ2-2, with TRBD1 matching 10 bases. The CDR3 extends over 17 amino acids. CDR1 LGHNA and CDR2 YNFKEQ come from the germline V gene. Trimming removed 0 bases from V and 7 bases from J; junction bases left unmatched: 8. The DNA of the CDR3 is TGTGCCAGCAGCCAAGAGCGCGGGACAGGGGTGATCGGGGAGCTGTTTTTT. It encodes CASSQERGTGVIGELFF.

The chain couples TRBV18 to TRBJ2-5, with D uncertain. V lost 3 bases, J lost 3 bases, and 14 bases lay in between. The CDR3 is 15 residues long. CDR1 KGHSH and CDR2 LQKENI come from the germline V gene. The CDR3 DNA reads as TGTGCCAGCTCACCCGGGTTGCGGTGGGAAGAGACCCAGTACTTC. Translating it yields CASSPGLRWEETQYF. The complete variable domain, with remaining parts taken from reference TRBV18 and TRBJ2-5, reads NAGVMQNPRHLVRRRGQEARLRCSPMKGHSHVYWYRQLPEEGLKFMVYLQKENIIDESGMPKERFSAEFPKEGPSILRIQQVVRGDSAAYFCASSPGLRWEETQYFGPGTRLLVL.

V and J are TRBV6-5 and TRBJ1-2; 9 nucleotides line up with TRBD1. The CDR3 is made up of 15 amino acids. V trimming: 0 bases; J trimming: 2 bases; junction bases outside the gene matches: 1. The germline V gene has CDR1 MNHEY and CDR2 SVGAGI. CDR3 sequence (DNA): TGTGCCAGCAGTTACTCAGGGACAGGGAACTATGGCTACACCTTC. Its protein product is CASSYSGTGNYGYTF.

The chain is built from TRBV7-6 and TRBJ1-3, with D perhaps matching TRBD1 (6 bases). Germline V lookup: CDR1 SGHVS, CDR2 FNYEAQ. The CDR3 extends over 15 amino acids. Deletions cut 4 bases from V and 0 bases from J, with 10 bases between. In nucleotides, the CDR3 is TGTGCCAGCAGCTCCAGGGGTTACTCTGGAAACACCATATATTTT. Protein sequence: CASSSRGYSGNTIYF.

The V gene is TRBV14, the J gene TRBJ1-5; D remains ambiguous. Trimming cost V 1 base and J 5 bases, with 6 bases left between them. The CDR3 sequence is 13 residues long. CDR1 is SGHDN and CDR2 is FVKESK in the germline V gene. The CDR3 nucleotides are TGTGCCAGCAGCCAAGGTCGCGATCAGCCCCAGCATTTT. It yields the protein CASSQGRDQPQHF.

This chain connects TRBV3-1 (or the pseudogene TRBV3-2) to TRBJ2-3, with 10 bases identical to TRBD1. The CDR3 runs 15 residues. The V segment lost 5 bases and the J segment 6 bases; nucleotides outside the gene matches: 8. Germline loops: CDR1 LGHDT, CDR2 YNNKEL (reference sequence). The chain's CDR3 is CASSSGTGEADTQYF. DNA for the CDR3: TGTGCCAGCAGCTCCGGGACAGGGGAAGCGGATACGCAGTATTTT.

This clone has just one count. The rearrangement uses TRBV14 and TRBJ2-1, with 9 bases aligning to TRBD1. V shed 4 bases and J 4 bases; nucleotides not matched to a gene: 8. CDR1 SGHDN and CDR2 FVKESK come from the germline V gene. The CDR3 length is 16 residues. Here the CDR3 reads CASSPDRGRGYNEQFF. The CDR3 DNA sequence: TGTGCCAGCAGCCCGGACAGGGGCCGCGGGTACAATGAGCAGTTCTTC.

This chain connects TRBV30 to TRBJ1-5, with 8 positions matching TRBD1. This CDR3 has 16 residues. The V and J ends lost 4 bases and 5 bases, in that order; junction bases with no gene match: 13. Germline V lookup: CDR1 GTSNPN, CDR2 SVGIG (reference sequence). CDR3 nucleotides: TGTGCCTGGACTTCCTATTCCGCAGGGGGCGATCAGCCCCAGCATTTT. As protein: CAWTSYSAGGDQPQHF.

The chain couples TRBV29-1 to TRBJ2-1, with 8 bases that match TRBD1. The CDR3 is 13 amino acids. V was clipped by 4 bases and J by 4 bases; unmatched bases: 3. Germline V gene data show CDR1 as SQVTM and CDR2 as ANQGSEA. The CDR3 DNA reads as TGCAGCGTTGCCGGGGACAGGTACAATGAGCAGTTCTTC. It is translated as CSVAGDRYNEQFF.

There are many counts of this clone. This rearrangement joins TRBV7-3 to TRBJ2-3; 8 nucleotides line up with TRBD2. Germline V gene sequence: CDR1 SGHTA, CDR2 FQGTGA. Trimming took 4 bases from V and 5 from J; bases not matched to a gene: 8. CDR3 size: 15 residues. The CDR3 coding sequence is TGTGCCAGCAGCTCCTCAGGCGGGGGGAGAGATACGCAGTATTTT. It is translated as CASSSSGGGRDTQYF.

The rearrangement uses TRBV5-1 and TRBJ2-1; 11 bases match TRBD1. Germline V gene sequence: CDR1 SGHRS, CDR2 YFSETQ. V shed 4 bases, J shed 7 bases, and the junction held 10 bases outside the gene matches. This CDR3 region has 16 residues. CDR3: CASSPLGTGGGNEQFF. The DNA of the CDR3 is TGCGCCAGCAGCCCCTTGGGGACAGGGGGAGGTAATGAGCAGTTCTTC.

The chain combines TRBV5-1 with TRBJ2-6; D is perhaps TRBD1 (5 bases). CDR1 and CDR2 from the germline V gene are SGHRS and YFSETQ. The CDR3 spans 18 residues. The V gene lost 0 bases and the J gene lost 0 bases, with 13 bases spanning the gap. For the CDR3, the DNA is TGCGCCAGCAGCTTGGGTGGTGTCAGGGCCTCTGGGGCCAACGTCCTGACTTTC. Translating gives CASSLGGVRASGANVLTF. Full variable domain (missing parts from reference TRBV5-1 and TRBJ2-6): KAGVTQTPRYLIKTRGQQVTLSCSPISGHRSVSWYQQTPGQGLQFLFEYFSETQRNKGNFPGRFSGRQFSNSRSEMNVSTLELGDSALYLCASSLGGVRASGANVLTFGAGSRLTVL.

This clone was counted once. The chain links TRBV27 to TRBJ1-2, with D tentatively TRBD1 (6 bases). V shed 10 bases and J shed 0 bases, with 9 bases lying between them. Germline values: CDR1 MNHEY, CDR2 SMNVEV (reference sequence). The CDR3 spans 12 residues. CDR3: CATRGTNYGYTF. DNA of the CDR3: TGTGCCACGAGGGGGACTAACTATGGCTACACCTTC.

The chain uses TRBV10-1 and TRBJ2-1, with D possibly being TRBD2 (5 bases). The CDR3 has 13 amino acids. Per germline, CDR1 WNHNN and CDR2 SYGVQD (reference sequence). Trimming took off 2 bases at V and 10 bases at J, with 12 bases between the two ends. The CDR3 here is CASSEPPPGEQFF. CDR3 sequence (DNA): TGCGCCAGCAGTGAGCCCCCCCCGGGGGAGCAGTTCTTC.